Each of the 5 T cell receptor beta chains below was sequenced from the same sample in a study of spatial heterogeneity in lung cancer. TCRdb reanalysed the 5' RACE reads using MiXCR and keeps one entry per CDR3 protein. The sample has around 20,000 distinct CDR3 sequences, 9.5% to 10% seen once. Time point specified: sample taken at primary tumor resection. These receptors are not linked to any known antigen. Points from the study as a whole: Expanded alpha and beta TCR counts within tumors tracked tumor mutation counts.

The sequenced sample was lung tumor tissue, obtained at surgery. These receptors were obtained from a female donor with early-stage non-small cell lung cancer.

By sample share, this clonotype is medium-sized (0.01 to 0.1%). As an off-target read in a library built for alpha chains, this beta chain has a frequency of little significance. V and J are TRBV11-2 and TRBJ1-1, with unresolved D. Germline assignment: CDR1 SGHAT and CDR2 FQNNGV. The V gene lost 7 bases and the J gene lost 3 bases, with 12 bases spanning the gap. The CDR3 consists of 13 residues. The CDR3 nucleotides read TGTGCCAGCACCCTATTATCAGACACTGAAGCTTTCTTT. Encoded protein: CASTLLSDTEAFF.

This clonotype showed up just a few times. This beta chain was picked up by a library intended for alpha chains and is off target, so its count carries little meaning. J is TRBJ2-3 and V is TRBV7-2, with 8 bases matching TRBD2. Trimming cost V 5 bases and J 4 bases; bases outside gene matches: 5. Germline CDR1 SGHTA, CDR2 FQGNSA. CDR3 length equals 14 residues. CDR3 sequence reads: CASSAGGPPDTQYF. DNA of the CDR3: TGTGCCAGCAGCGCGGGGGGCCCCCCAGATACGCAGTATTTT.

Comments on this clonotype: Being off target in a library aimed at alpha chains, this beta chain has a size of little meaning. The rearrangement joins TRBV29-1 to TRBJ1-2; D might be TRBD1 (6 bases). Germline V gene lookup returns CDR1 SQVTM and CDR2 ANQGSEA. CDR3 length equals 10 residues. The ends were cut back, 5 bases at V and 6 bases at J, with 7 bases in the middle. The CDR3 DNA follows: TGCAGCGTTCACAGGGATGGCTACACCTTC. Translating it yields CSVHRDGYTF.

Many counts were recorded for this clonotype. Because this beta chain is a stray read in a library intended to capture alpha chains, its abundance should not be given much weight. The V gene is TRBV12-3 or TRBV12-4, the J gene TRBJ1-2; 8 positions agree with TRBD1. The CDR3 contains 16 residues. V was pared by 3 bases and J by 6 bases, with 12 bases of the junction left unmatched. The DNA of the CDR3 is TGTGCCAGCAGTTTCGCCTGGACAGGGCGCTTCGATGGCTACACCTTC. Its protein product is CASSFAWTGRFDGYTF.

This clonotype was picked up many times. The size of this beta chain means little, since it is a stray read in a library made for alpha chains. The rearrangement joins TRBV15 to TRBJ1-4; D possibly corresponds to TRBD1 (5 bases). The ends were cut back, 8 bases at V and 5 bases at J, with 18 bases in the middle. The CDR3 totals 15 residues. Germline V gene sequence: CDR1 LNHNV, CDR2 YYDKDF (reference sequence). DNA of the CDR3: TGTGCCACCGGCGATAGGGACCGTGGAAATGAAAAACTGTTTTTT. Its translation is CATGDRDRGNEKLFF.